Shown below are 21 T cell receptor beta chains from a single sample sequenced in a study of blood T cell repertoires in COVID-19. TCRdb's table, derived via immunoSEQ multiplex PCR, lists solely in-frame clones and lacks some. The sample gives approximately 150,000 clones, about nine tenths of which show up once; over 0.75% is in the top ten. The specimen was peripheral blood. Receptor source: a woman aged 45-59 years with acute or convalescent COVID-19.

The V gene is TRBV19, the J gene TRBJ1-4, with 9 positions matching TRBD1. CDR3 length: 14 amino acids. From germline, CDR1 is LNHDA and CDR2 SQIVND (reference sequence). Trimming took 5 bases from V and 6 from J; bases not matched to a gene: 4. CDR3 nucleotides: TGTGCCAGTAGTCTACAGGGGGCGGATGAAAAACTGTTTTTT. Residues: CASSLQGADEKLFF.

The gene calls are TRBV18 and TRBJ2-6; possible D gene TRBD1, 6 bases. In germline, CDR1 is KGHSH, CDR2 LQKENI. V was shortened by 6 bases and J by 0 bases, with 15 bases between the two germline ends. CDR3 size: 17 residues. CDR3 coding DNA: TGTGCCAGCTCTAGGGACACTGTAGGCTCTGGGGCCAACGTCCTGACTTTC. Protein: CASSRDTVGSGANVLTF.

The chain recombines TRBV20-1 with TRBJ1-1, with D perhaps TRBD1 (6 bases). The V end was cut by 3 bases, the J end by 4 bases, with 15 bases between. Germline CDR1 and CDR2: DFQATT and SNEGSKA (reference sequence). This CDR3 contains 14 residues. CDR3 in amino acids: CSASWGRRGTEAFF. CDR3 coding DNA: TGCAGTGCTAGTTGGGGGCGGAGAGGCACTGAAGCTTTCTTT.

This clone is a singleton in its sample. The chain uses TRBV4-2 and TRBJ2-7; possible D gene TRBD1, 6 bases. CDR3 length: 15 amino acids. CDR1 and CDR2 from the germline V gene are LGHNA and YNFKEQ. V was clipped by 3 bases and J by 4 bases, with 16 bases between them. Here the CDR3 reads CASSQGLTGLYEQYF. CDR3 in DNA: TGTGCCAGCAGCCAGGGTCTGACAGGACTGTACGAGCAGTACTTC.

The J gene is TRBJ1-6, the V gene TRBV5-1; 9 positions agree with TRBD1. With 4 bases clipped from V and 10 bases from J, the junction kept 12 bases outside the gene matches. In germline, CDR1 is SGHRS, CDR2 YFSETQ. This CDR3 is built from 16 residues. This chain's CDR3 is CASSLLPGQGGSPLHF. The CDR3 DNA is TGCGCCAGCAGCCTCCTGCCGGGACAGGGAGGATCACCCCTCCACTTT.

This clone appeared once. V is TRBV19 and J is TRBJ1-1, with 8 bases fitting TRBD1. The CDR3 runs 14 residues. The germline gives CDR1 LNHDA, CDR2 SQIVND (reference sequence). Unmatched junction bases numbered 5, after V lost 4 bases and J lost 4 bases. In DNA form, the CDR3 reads TGTGCCAGTAGTACGGACAGGGTGTCCACTGAAGCTTTCTTT. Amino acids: CASSTDRVSTEAFF.

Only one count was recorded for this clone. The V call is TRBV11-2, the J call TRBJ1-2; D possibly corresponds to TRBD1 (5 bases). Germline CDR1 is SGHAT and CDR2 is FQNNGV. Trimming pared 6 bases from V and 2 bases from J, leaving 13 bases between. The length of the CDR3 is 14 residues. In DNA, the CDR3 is TGTGCCAGCAGTGGACAACTCATAAACTATGGCTACACCTTC. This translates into CASSGQLINYGYTF.

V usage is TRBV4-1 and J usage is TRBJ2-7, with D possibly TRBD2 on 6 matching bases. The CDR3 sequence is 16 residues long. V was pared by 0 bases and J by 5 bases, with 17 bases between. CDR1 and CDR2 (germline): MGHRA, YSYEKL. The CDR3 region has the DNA TGCGCCAGCAGCCAAGATTCGGGACTCTTATCTAACGAGCAGTACTTC. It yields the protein CASSQDSGLLSNEQYF.

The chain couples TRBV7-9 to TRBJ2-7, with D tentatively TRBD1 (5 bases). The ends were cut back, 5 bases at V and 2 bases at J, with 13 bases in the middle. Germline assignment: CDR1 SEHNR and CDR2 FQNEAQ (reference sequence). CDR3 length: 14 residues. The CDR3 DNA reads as TGTGCCAGCAGCCTCGTCGACAGAGCCTACGAGCAGTACTTC. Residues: CASSLVDRAYEQYF. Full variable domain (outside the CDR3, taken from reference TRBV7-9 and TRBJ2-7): DTGVSQNPRHKITKRGQNVTFRCDPISEHNRLYWYRQTLGQGPEFLTYFQNEAQLEKSRLLSDRFSAERPKGSFSTLEIQRTEQGDSAMYLCASSLVDRAYEQYFGPGTRLTVT.

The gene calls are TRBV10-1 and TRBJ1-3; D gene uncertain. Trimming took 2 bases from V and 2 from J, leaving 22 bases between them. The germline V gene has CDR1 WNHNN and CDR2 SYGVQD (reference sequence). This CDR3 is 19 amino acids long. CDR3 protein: CASSEIIGQSTDTGNTIYF. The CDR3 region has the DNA TGCGCCAGCAGTGAGATAATAGGTCAGTCGACCGACACTGGAAACACCATATATTTT.

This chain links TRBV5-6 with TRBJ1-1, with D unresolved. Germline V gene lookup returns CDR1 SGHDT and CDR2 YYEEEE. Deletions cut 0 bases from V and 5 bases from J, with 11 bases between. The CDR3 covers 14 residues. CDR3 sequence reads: CASSLVVRWTEAFF. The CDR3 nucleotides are TGTGCCAGCAGCTTGGTTGTTCGGTGGACTGAAGCTTTCTTT.

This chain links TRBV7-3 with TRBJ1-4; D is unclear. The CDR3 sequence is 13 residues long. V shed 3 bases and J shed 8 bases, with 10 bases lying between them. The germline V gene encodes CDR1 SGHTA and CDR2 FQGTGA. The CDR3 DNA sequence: TGTGCCAGCAGCTTCCGGGGAGCGGAAAAACTGTTTTTT. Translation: CASSFRGAEKLFF.

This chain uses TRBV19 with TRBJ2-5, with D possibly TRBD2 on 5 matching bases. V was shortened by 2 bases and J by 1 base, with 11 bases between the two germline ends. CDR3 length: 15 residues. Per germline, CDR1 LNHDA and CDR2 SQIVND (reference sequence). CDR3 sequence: CASSISRGFQETQYF. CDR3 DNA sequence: TGTGCCAGTAGTATATCTCGGGGATTCCAAGAGACCCAGTACTTC.

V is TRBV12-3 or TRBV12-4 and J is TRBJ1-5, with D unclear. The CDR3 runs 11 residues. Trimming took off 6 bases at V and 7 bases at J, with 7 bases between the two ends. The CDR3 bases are TGTGCCAGCAGCCCCGGGCAGCCCCAGCATTTT. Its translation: CASSPGQPQHF.

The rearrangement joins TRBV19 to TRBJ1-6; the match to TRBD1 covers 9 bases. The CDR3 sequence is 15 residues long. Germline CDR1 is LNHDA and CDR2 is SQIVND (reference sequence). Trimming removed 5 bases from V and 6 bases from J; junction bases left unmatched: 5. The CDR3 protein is CASSPQGAGNSPLHF. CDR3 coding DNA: TGTGCCAGTAGTCCACAGGGGGCCGGTAATTCACCCCTCCACTTT.

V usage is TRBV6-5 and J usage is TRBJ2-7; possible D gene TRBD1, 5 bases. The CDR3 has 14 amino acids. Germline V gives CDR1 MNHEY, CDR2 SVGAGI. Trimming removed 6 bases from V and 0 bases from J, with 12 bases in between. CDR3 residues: CASRRTPTSYEQYF. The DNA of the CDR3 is TGTGCCAGCAGGCGGACACCCACCTCCTACGAGCAGTACTTC.

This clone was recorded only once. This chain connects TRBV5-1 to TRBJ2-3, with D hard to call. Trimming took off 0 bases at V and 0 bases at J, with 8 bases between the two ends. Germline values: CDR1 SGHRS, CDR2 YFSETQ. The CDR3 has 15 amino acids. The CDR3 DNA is TGCGCCAGCAGCTTGGGCCAGTTAAGCACAGATACGCAGTATTTT. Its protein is CASSLGQLSTDTQYF.

CDR3 region: CAWSHNFGTAEEKLFF. In nucleotides, the CDR3 is TGTGCCTGGAGTCACAACTTCGGGACAGCCGAGGAAAAACTGTTTTTT. J is TRBJ1-4 and V is TRBV30, with TRBD1 identical over 7 bases. J gave up 8 bases and V 2 bases, and 14 bases lay outside the gene matches. This CDR3 comprises 16 residues. CDR1 and CDR2 (germline): GTSNPN, SVGIG (reference sequence).

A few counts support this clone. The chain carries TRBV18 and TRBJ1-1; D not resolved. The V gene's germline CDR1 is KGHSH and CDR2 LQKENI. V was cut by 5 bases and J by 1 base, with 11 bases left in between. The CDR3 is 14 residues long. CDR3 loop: CASSSTDGNTEAFF. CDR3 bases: TGTGCCAGCTCATCCACAGACGGGAACACTGAAGCTTTCTTT. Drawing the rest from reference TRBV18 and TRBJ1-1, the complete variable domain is NAGVMQNPRHLVRRRGQEARLRCSPMKGHSHVYWYRQLPEEGLKFMVYLQKENIIDESGMPKERFSAEFPKEGPSILRIQQVVRGDSAAYFCASSSTDGNTEAFFGQGTRLTVV.

CDR3: CASRTSGYNEQFF. The CDR3 DNA follows: TGTGCCAGCCGGACTAGCGGCTACAATGAGCAGTTCTTC. This chain uses TRBV6-5 with TRBJ2-1, with TRBD2 identical over 10 bases. V was pared by 8 bases and J by 3 bases, with 1 base of the junction left unmatched. Germline lookup yields CDR1 MNHEY and CDR2 SVGAGI. The CDR3 extends over 13 amino acids.

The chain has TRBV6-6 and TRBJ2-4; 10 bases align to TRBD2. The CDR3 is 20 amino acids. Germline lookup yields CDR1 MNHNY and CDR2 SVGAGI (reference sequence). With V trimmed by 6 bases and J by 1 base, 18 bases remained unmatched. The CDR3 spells CASSLLGGLAGGTAKNIQYF. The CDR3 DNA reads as TGTGCCAGCAGCCTTCTTGGGGGTTTAGCGGGAGGTACCGCCAAAAACATTCAGTACTTC.